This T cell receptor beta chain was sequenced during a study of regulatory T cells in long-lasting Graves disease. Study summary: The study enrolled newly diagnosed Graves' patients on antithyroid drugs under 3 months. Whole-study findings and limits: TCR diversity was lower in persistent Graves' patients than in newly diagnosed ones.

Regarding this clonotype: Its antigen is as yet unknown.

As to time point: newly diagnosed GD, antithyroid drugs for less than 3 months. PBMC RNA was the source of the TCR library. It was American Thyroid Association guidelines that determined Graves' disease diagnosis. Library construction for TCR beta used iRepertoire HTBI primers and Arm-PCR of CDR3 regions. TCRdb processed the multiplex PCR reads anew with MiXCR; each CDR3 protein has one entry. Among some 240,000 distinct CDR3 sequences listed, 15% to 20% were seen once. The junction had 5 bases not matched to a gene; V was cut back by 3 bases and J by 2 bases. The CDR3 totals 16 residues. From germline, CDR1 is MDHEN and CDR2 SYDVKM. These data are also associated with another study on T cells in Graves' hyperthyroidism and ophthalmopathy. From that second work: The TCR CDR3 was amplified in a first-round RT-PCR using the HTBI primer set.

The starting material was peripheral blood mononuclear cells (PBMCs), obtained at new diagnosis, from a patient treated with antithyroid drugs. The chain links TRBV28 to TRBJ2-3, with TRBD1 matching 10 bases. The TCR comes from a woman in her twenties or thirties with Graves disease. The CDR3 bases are TGTGCCAGCAGTTTTTCAGGGACAGGGGACACAGATACGCAGTATTTT. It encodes CASSFSGTGDTDTQYF.